These 13 T cell receptor beta chains originate from one sample sequenced in a study of OX40 agonist ivuxolimab in advanced cancers. Here immunoSEQ multiplex PCR was the method, and the copy in TCRdb shows in-frame clones only, minus some. The repertoire has 90,000 to 95,000 clones, approximately 81% of them found once; the top ten carry 0.95% to 1.3%. The sequenced sample was CD4+ or CD8+ T cells sorted from blood, obtained in a trial of the OX40 agonist ivuxolimab. These receptors were obtained from an adult with an advanced solid tumor such as melanoma, head and neck, liver or kidney cancer.

This clone was recorded once. The gene calls are TRBV18 and TRBJ2-1; TRBD2 is a possible D gene (5 bases). V was clipped by 5 bases and J by 4 bases, with 9 bases between them. The CDR3 contains 13 residues. Germline CDR1 and CDR2: KGHSH and LQKENI. CDR3 DNA: TGTGCCAGCTCAGGGGAGATTTACAATGAGCAGTTCTTC. Translation: CASSGEIYNEQFF.

This chain links TRBV5-4 with TRBJ2-3; D not certain. The CDR3 has 14 amino acids. V dropped 4 bases and J dropped 2 bases, with 11 bases sitting between them. Germline CDR1 and CDR2: SGHNT and YYREEE (reference sequence). The CDR3 protein is CASSPLRTTDTQYF. The CDR3 bases are TGTGCCAGCAGCCCCCTACGAACCACAGATACGCAGTATTTT.

The chain uses TRBV10-3 and TRBJ1-1, with a possible D match to TRBD1 (6 bases). The CDR3 has 15 amino acids. CDR1 is ENHRY and CDR2 is SYGVKD in the germline V gene. The V gene lost 0 bases and the J gene lost 1 base, with 9 bases spanning the gap. This chain's CDR3 is CAISESRGGNTEAFF. The CDR3 region has the DNA TGTGCCATCAGTGAGTCGAGGGGGGGGAACACTGAAGCTTTCTTT.

J is TRBJ2-1 and V is TRBV27; TRBD1 matches 9 bases. In germline, CDR1 is MNHEY, CDR2 SMNVEV (reference sequence). The V gene end was trimmed by 4 bases and the J gene end by 6 bases; junction bases not matched to a gene: 7. The CDR3 is 15 amino acids. CDR3 in DNA: TGTGCCAGCAGTTCACTCGGGACAGGGATCAATGAGCAGTTCTTC. This codes for CASSSLGTGINEQFF.

The chain carries TRBV28 and TRBJ2-5, with D uncertain. This CDR3 spans 13 amino acids. Trimming left V 6 bases short and J 5 bases short, with 13 bases between. From germline, CDR1 is MDHEN and CDR2 SYDVKM. The CDR3 here is CASSPPAWETQYF. The CDR3 coding sequence is TGTGCCAGCAGCCCCCCGGCTTGGGAGACCCAGTACTTC.

V and J are TRBV19 and TRBJ1-5, with D unresolved. Trimming left V 5 bases short and J 0 bases short, with 17 bases between. Germline values: CDR1 LNHDA, CDR2 SQIVND (reference sequence). This CDR3 spans 17 amino acids. This CDR3 reads CASSQLRNADSNQPQHF. In DNA, the CDR3 is TGTGCCAGTAGTCAGCTGCGAAACGCCGATAGCAATCAGCCCCAGCATTTT.

The CDR3 sequence: CASSLAVVNTEAFF. The DNA of the CDR3 is TGTGCCAGCAGCTTAGCGGTCGTGAACACTGAAGCTTTCTTT. The chain carries TRBV7-3 and TRBJ1-1; D ambiguous. The CDR3 extends over 14 amino acids. Trimming took 2 bases from V and 0 from J, leaving 7 bases between them. Germline V lookup: CDR1 SGHTA, CDR2 FQGTGA.

The chain joins TRBV19 to TRBJ2-7; 10 nucleotides match TRBD2. This CDR3 region has 15 residues. Germline trimming cut 5 bases from V and 0 bases from J; bases unmatched to any gene: 4. Per germline, CDR1 LNHDA and CDR2 SQIVND (reference sequence). CDR3 loop: CASSPAGGPSYEQYF. The CDR3 region has the DNA TGTGCCAGTAGTCCAGCGGGGGGGCCCTCCTACGAGCAGTACTTC.

The count of this clone is one. The rearrangement joins TRBV28 to TRBJ1-2; 8 nucleotides agree with TRBD1. Per the germline V gene, CDR1 is MDHEN and CDR2 is SYDVKM. The CDR3 length is 14 residues. V lost 6 bases to trimming and J lost 8 bases; unmatched junction nucleotides: 11. The CDR3 DNA is TGTGCCAGCAGACCCACAGGGGACAGGTTCGGCTACACCTTC. Protein sequence: CASRPTGDRFGYTF.

The V and J genes are TRBV4-1 and TRBJ2-1, with a weak D call TRBD2 (6 bases). Germline V gives CDR1 MGHRA, CDR2 YSYEKL. The V gene lost 1 base and the J gene lost 9 bases, with 13 bases spanning the gap. The CDR3 sequence is 14 residues long. The CDR3 DNA reads as TGCGCCAGCAGCCAAGGGCCCGGGGGTGGTGAGCAGTTCTTC. Translated, it gives CASSQGPGGGEQFF.

The V and J genes are TRBV9 and TRBJ2-3; either TRBD1 or TRBD2 may supply D (5 bases each). Germline CDR1 is SGDLS and CDR2 is YYNGEE. The V and J ends lost 5 bases and 3 bases respectively, with 13 bases between them. This CDR3 has 14 residues. The CDR3 spells CASRPSGTTDTQYF. CDR3 coding DNA: TGTGCCAGCAGGCCTTCCGGGACGACAGATACGCAGTATTTT.

This clone has only a few counts. The gene calls are TRBV10-1 and TRBJ2-2; TRBD2 might be the D (5 bases). This CDR3 is 13 amino acids long. The V gene's germline CDR1 is WNHNN and CDR2 SYGVQD (reference sequence). Trimming took 7 bases from V and 2 from J, leaving 8 bases between them. CDR3 bases: TGCGCCAGCACCGGGATAAACACCGGGGAGCTGTTTTTT. It encodes CASTGINTGELFF.

The chain joins TRBV4-3 to TRBJ2-3, with TRBD2 matching over 7 bases. The germline CDR1 and CDR2 sequences are LGHNA and YSLEER. V lost 5 bases to trimming and J lost 4 bases; unmatched junction nucleotides: 6. This CDR3 has 14 amino acids. As DNA, the CDR3 is TGCGCCAGCAGCGAAGCGGGATCATCAGATACGCAGTATTTT. The encoded protein is CASSEAGSSDTQYF.